The sequence of this T cell receptor (beta chain) was determined in a study of T cell responses to AZD1222 COVID-19 vaccine. The study, taken as a whole, reports: Among vaccine-associated CD4 TCRs, coverage spanned spike, with dominance at 160-218 and 743-854. Reportedly, nearly half the spike-specific TCRs target unmutated variant regions. Repertoire sampling was restricted to post-peak T cell response timepoints.

The germline V gene encodes CDR1 SGDLS and CDR2 YYNGEE. V was trimmed by 3 bases and J by 0 bases, leaving 10 bases between them. The CDR3 is made up of 15 amino acids. Concerning this clone itself: Its specificity is not known.

Using immunoSEQ multiplex PCR, the repertoire was profiled, and TCRdb retains in-frame clones only, with some absent. The sample carries about 150,000 clones, 90% recorded once. The source is an adult in good health. The chain has TRBV9 and TRBJ1-3; D not resolved. The sequencing used peripheral blood, collected on day 0 of AZD1222 vaccination. CDR3 nucleotide sequence: TGTGCCAGCAGCGGAGTCAGTCTCTCTGGAAACACCATATATTTT. Amino acids: CASSGVSLSGNTIYF.